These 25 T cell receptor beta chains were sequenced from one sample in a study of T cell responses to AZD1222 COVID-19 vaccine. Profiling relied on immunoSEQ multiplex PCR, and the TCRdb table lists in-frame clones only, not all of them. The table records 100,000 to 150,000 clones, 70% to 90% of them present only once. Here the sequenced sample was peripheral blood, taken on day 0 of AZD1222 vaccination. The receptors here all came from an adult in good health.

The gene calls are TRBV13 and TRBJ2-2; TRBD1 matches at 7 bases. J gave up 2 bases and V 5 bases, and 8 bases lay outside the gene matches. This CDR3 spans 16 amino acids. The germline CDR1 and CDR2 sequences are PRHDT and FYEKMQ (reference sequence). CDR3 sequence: CASSLETGTNTGELFF. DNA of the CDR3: TGTGCCAGCAGCCTAGAGACAGGGACCAACACCGGGGAGCTGTTTTTT.

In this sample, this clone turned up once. The DNA for the CDR3 is TGTGCCAGCCGTATCGGGGGGGCCTATCAGCCCCAGCATTTT. Translating gives CASRIGGAYQPQHF. The V and J genes are TRBV28 and TRBJ1-5, with D possibly matching TRBD1 (6 bases). The CDR3 covers 14 residues. In germline, CDR1 is MDHEN, CDR2 SYDVKM. Trimming took off 8 bases at V and 5 bases at J, with 16 bases between the two ends.

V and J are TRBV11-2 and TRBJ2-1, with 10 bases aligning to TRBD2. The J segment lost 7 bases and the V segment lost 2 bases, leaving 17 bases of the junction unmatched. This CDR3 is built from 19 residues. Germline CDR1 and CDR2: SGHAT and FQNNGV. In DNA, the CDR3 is TGTGCCAGCAGCTTACTCCCGAGGGGAACTAGCGGGAATTTAAATGAGCAGTTCTTC. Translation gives CASSLLPRGTSGNLNEQFF.

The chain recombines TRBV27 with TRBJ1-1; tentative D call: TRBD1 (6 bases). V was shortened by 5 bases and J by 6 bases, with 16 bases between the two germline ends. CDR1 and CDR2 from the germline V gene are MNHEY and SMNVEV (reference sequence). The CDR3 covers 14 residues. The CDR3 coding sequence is TGTGCCAGCAGTGTTATACAGGGAAGCCCTGAAGCTTTCTTT. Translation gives CASSVIQGSPEAFF.

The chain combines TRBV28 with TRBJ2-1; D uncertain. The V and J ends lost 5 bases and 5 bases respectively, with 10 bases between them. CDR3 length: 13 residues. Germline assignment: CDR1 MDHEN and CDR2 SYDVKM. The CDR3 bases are TGTGCCAGCAGTCGGGTCCTGGACAATGAGCAGTTCTTC. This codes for CASSRVLDNEQFF.

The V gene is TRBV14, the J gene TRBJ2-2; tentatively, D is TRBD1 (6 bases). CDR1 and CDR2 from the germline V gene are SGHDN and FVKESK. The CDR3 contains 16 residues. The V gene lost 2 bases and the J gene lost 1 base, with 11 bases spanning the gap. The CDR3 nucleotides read TGTGCCAGCAGCCAATGGGGCAGGGGGAACACCGGGGAGCTGTTTTTT. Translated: CASSQWGRGNTGELFF.

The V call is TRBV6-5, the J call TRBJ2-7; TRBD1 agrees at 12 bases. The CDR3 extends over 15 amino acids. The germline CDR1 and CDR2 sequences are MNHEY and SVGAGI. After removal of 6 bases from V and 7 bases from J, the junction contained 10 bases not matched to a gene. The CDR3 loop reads CASRHPGQGAGEQYF. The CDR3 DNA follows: TGTGCCAGCAGACACCCGGGACAGGGGGCTGGGGAGCAGTACTTC.

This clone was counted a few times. CDR3 loop: CASSPPTGSYTLYEQYF. Written as DNA, the CDR3 is TGTGCCAGCTCACCACCAACAGGGAGCTATACCCTCTACGAGCAGTACTTC. The chain joins TRBV18 to TRBJ2-7; TRBD1 is a possible D gene (6 bases). This CDR3 contains 17 residues. V was pared by 0 bases and J by 3 bases, with 18 bases between. Germline-derived CDR1 and CDR2 are KGHSH and LQKENI.

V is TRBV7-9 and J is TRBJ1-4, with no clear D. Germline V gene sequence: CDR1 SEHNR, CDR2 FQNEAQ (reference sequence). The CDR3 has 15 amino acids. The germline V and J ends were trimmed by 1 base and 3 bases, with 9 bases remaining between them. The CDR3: CASSLVSQANEKLFF. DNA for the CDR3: TGTGCCAGCAGCTTAGTTTCCCAGGCTAATGAAAAACTGTTTTTT.

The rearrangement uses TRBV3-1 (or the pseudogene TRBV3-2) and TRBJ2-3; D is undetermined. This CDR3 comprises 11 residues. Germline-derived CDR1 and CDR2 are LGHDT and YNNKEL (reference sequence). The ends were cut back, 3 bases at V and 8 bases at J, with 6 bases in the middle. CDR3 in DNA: TGTGCCAGCAGCCAGGAACTTACGCAGTATTTT. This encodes CASSQELTQYF.

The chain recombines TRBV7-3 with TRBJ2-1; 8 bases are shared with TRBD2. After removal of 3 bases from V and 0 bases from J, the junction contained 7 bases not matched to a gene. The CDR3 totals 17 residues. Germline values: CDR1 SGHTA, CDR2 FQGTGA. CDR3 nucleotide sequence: TGTGCCAGCAGCTTGGGGAGGAGCGGGGGCTCCTACAATGAGCAGTTCTTC. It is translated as CASSLGRSGGSYNEQFF.

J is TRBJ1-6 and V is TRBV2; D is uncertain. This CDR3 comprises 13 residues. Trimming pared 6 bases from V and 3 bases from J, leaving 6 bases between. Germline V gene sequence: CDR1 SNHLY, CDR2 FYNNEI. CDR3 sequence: CASSWDYNSPLHF. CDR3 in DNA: TGTGCCAGCAGCTGGGACTATAATTCACCCCTCCACTTT.

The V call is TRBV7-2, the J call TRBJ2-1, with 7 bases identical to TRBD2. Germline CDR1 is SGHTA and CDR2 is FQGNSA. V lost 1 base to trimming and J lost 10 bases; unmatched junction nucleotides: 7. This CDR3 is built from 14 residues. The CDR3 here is CASSLVGWREEQFF. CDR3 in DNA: TGTGCCAGCAGCTTAGTTGGCTGGCGGGAGGAGCAGTTCTTC.

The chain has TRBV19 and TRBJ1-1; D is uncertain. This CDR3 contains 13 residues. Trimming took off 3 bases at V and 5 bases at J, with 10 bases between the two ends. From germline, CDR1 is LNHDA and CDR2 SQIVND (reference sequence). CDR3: CASSILVRTEAFF. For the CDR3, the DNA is TGTGCCAGTAGTATTTTGGTCCGGACTGAAGCTTTCTTT. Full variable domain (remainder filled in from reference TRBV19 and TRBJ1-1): DGGITQSPKYLFRKEGQNVTLSCEQNLNHDAMYWYRQDPGQGLRLIYYSQIVNDFQKGDIAEGYSVSREKKESFPLTVTSAQKNPTAFYLCASSILVRTEAFFGQGTRLTVV.

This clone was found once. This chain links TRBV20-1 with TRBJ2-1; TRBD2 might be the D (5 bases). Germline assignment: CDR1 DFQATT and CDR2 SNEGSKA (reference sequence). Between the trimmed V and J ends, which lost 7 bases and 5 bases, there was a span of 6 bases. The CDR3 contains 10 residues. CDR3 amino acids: CSVGDNEQFF. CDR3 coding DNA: TGCAGTGTCGGGGACAATGAGCAGTTCTTC.

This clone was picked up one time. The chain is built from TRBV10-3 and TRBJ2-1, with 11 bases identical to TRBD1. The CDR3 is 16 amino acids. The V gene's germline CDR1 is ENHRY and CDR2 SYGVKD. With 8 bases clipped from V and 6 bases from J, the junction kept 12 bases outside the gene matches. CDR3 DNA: TGTGCCATCGGGTCCCTTCCGGGACAGGGGGGCAATGAGCAGTTCTTC. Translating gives CAIGSLPGQGGNEQFF.

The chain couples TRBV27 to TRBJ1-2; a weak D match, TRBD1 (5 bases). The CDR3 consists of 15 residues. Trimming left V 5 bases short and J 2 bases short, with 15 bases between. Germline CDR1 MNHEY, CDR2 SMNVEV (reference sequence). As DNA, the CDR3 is TGTGCCAGCAGTCACGCTGGGACGGCAAACTATGGCTACACCTTC. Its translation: CASSHAGTANYGYTF.

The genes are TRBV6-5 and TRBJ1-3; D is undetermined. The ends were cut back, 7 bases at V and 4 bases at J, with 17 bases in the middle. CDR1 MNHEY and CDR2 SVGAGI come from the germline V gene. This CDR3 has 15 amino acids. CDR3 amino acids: CASKGRPPVGNTIYF. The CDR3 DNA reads TGTGCCAGCAAGGGCAGGCCTCCGGTAGGAAACACCATATATTTT.

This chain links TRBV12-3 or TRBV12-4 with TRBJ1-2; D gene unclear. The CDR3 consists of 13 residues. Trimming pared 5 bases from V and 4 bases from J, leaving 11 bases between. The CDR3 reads CASSADARYGYTF. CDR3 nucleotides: TGTGCCAGCAGTGCTGACGCCCGCTATGGCTACACCTTC.

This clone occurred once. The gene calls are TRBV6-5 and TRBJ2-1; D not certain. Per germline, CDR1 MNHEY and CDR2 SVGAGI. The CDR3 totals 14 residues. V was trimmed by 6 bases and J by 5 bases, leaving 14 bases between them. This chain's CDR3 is CASRRTDVHNEQFF. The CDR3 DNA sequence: TGTGCCAGCAGGCGCACGGACGTTCACAATGAGCAGTTCTTC.

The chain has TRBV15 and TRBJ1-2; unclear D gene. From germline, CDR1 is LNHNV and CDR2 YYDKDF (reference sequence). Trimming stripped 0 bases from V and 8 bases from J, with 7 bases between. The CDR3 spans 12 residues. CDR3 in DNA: TGTGCCACCAGCAGAGATTGGAGAGGCTACACCTTC. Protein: CATSRDWRGYTF.

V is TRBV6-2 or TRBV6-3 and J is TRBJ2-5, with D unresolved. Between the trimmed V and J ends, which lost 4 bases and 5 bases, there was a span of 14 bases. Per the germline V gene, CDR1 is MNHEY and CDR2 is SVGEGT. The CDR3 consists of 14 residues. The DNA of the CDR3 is TGTGCCAGCAGTTTCTTCCGACCTGGTGAGACCCAGTACTTC. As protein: CASSFFRPGETQYF.

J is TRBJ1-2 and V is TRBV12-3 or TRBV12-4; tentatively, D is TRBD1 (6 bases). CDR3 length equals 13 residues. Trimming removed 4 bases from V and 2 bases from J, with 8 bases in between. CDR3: CASSWDTNYGYTF. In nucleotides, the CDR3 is TGTGCCAGCAGTTGGGACACCAACTATGGCTACACCTTC.

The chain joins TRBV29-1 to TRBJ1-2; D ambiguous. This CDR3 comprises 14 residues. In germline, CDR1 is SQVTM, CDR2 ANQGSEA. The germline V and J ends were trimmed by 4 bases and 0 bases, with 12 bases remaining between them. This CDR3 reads CSVGPAIPNYGYTF. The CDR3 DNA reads TGCAGCGTTGGGCCGGCCATCCCTAACTATGGCTACACCTTC.

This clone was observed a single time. CDR3 sequence: CASTRTGGTGELFF. The CDR3 DNA sequence: TGTGCCAGCACCAGGACAGGGGGAACCGGGGAGCTGTTTTTT. This sequence joins TRBV6-5 and TRBJ2-2; 10 bases align to TRBD1. The V gene's germline CDR1 is MNHEY and CDR2 SVGAGI. The V and J ends lost 7 bases and 5 bases, in that order; junction bases with no gene match: 4. CDR3 length: 14 residues.